One and the same sample provided the 10 T cell receptor beta chains below, sequenced in a study of blood T cell repertoires in COVID-19. The data were produced by immunoSEQ multiplex PCR, yet TCRdb's version contains in-frame clones alone and is incomplete. The table lists under 200,000 clones, more than 75% of them singletons, with 2% to 3% in the top ten. The specimen was peripheral blood. Receptors originate from a young man with acute or convalescent COVID-19.

The gene calls are TRBV9 and TRBJ2-1, with TRBD2 identical over 14 bases. CDR3 size: 18 residues. Germline CDR1 and CDR2: SGDLS and YYNGEE. The V and J ends lost 4 bases and 0 bases, in that order; junction bases with no gene match: 6. CDR3 sequence (DNA): TGTGCCAGCAGCACCGGACTAGCGGGAGGCAGCTCCTACAATGAGCAGTTCTTC. This encodes CASSTGLAGGSSYNEQFF.

CDR3 residues: CASTRDFGNTIYF. CDR3 nucleotide sequence: TGCGCCAGCACCCGGGACTTTGGAAACACCATATATTTT. The rearrangement uses TRBV5-1 and TRBJ1-3, with TRBD1 as a possible D gene (5 bases). This CDR3 has 13 residues. In germline, CDR1 is SGHRS, CDR2 YFSETQ. V was trimmed by 6 bases and J by 3 bases, leaving 10 bases between them.

The chain combines TRBV7-8 with TRBJ2-7; 9 bases are a match to TRBD1. The CDR3 contains 16 residues. J was trimmed by 1 base and V by 2 bases; bases with no gene match: 6. Germline CDR1 and CDR2: SGHVS and FQNEAQ. For the CDR3, the DNA is TGTGCCAGCAGCTTACTCCCGGGACAGGGTTCCTACGAGCAGTACTTC. It encodes CASSLLPGQGSYEQYF.

V usage is TRBV6-5 and J usage is TRBJ1-6, with 7 bases that match TRBD1. CDR1 is MNHEY, CDR2 SVGAGI, per germline. V was pared by 5 bases and J by 8 bases, with 9 bases of the junction left unmatched. CDR3 size: 15 residues. The chain's CDR3 is CASSHPGTEDSPLHF. CDR3 in DNA: TGTGCCAGCAGTCACCCTGGGACAGAGGATTCACCCCTCCACTTT.

The rearrangement joins TRBV5-1 to TRBJ1-1, with 7 bases fitting TRBD1. The CDR3 is made up of 14 amino acids. Germline V gives CDR1 SGHRS, CDR2 YFSETQ. The V gene end was trimmed by 0 bases and the J gene end by 5 bases; junction bases not matched to a gene: 4. In nucleotides, the CDR3 is TGCGCCAGCAGCTTGGAGGGGGCTTGGACTGAAGCTTTCTTT. Translation gives CASSLEGAWTEAFF.

The count of this clone is one. The chain links TRBV2 to TRBJ1-3; 8 bases line up with TRBD1. The trim removed 3 bases at V and 0 bases at J, leaving 4 bases unmatched. The CDR3 length is 16 residues. Germline loops: CDR1 SNHLY, CDR2 FYNNEI. The CDR3 region is CASSDQGANSGNTIYF. CDR3 in DNA: TGTGCCAGCAGTGACCAGGGGGCCAACTCTGGAAACACCATATATTTT.

The chain carries TRBV19 and TRBJ1-1; D unresolved. This CDR3 comprises 14 residues. Germline V gives CDR1 LNHDA, CDR2 SQIVND (reference sequence). V lost 4 bases and J lost 3, with 12 bases in between. The CDR3 DNA sequence: TGTGCCAGTAGTAAAGTTATGGACTACACTGAAGCTTTCTTT. It yields the protein CASSKVMDYTEAFF.

This clone was observed a handful of times. The chain combines TRBV6-5 with TRBJ2-2; TRBD1 agrees at 7 bases. Germline V gives CDR1 MNHEY, CDR2 SVGAGI. The CDR3 consists of 14 residues. Trimming took 8 bases from V and 2 from J; bases not matched to a gene: 5. The CDR3 sequence: CASRGQLNTGELFF. CDR3 DNA: TGTGCCAGCCGGGGACAGCTAAACACCGGGGAGCTGTTTTTT.

The V call is TRBV19, the J call TRBJ1-1; 9 nucleotides match TRBD1. Trimming took 7 bases from V and 10 from J; bases not matched to a gene: 10. In germline, CDR1 is LNHDA, CDR2 SQIVND (reference sequence). There are 13 residues in the CDR3. CDR3 residues: CASKGDRAPGAFF. In nucleotides, the CDR3 is TGTGCCAGTAAGGGGGACAGGGCCCCTGGAGCTTTCTTT.

The V call is TRBV3-1 (or the pseudogene TRBV3-2), the J call TRBJ1-1, with D unresolved. Trimming removed 1 base from V and 6 bases from J, with 6 bases in between. CDR3 size: 12 residues. Germline V CDR1 and CDR2: LGHDT, YNNKEL (reference sequence). CDR3 DNA sequence: TGTGCCAGCAGCCAAGGAGGTCCTGAAGCTTTCTTT. Encoded protein: CASSQGGPEAFF.